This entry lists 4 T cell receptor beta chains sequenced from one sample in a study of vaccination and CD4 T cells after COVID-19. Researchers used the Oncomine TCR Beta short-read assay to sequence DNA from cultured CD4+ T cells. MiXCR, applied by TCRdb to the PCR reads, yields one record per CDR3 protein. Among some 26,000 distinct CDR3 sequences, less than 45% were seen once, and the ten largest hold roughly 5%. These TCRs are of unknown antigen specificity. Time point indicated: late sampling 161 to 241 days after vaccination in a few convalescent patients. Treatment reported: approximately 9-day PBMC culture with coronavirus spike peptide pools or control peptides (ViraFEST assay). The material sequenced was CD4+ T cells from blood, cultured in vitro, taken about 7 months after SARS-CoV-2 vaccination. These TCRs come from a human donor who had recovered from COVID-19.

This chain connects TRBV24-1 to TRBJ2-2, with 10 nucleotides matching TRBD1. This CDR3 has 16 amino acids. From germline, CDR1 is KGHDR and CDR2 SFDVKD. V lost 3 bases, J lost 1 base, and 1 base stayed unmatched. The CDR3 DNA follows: TGTGCCACCAGTGATGGGGACAGGGGGAACACCGGGGAGCTGTTTTTT. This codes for CATSDGDRGNTGELFF.

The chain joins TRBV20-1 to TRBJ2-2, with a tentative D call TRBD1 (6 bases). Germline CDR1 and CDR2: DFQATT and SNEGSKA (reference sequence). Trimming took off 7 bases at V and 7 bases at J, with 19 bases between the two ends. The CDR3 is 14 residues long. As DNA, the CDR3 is TGCAGTGTCAAAGAGGGGAAACAGGGCGGGGAGCTGTTTTTT. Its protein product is CSVKEGKQGGELFF.

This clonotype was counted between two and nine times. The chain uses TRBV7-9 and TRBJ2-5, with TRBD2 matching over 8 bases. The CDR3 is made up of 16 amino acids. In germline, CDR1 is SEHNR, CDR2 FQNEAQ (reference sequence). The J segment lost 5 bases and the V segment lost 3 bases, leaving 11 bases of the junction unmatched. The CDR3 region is CASSFGVSGTGETQYF. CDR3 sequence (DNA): TGTGCCAGCAGCTTCGGGGTTAGCGGGACCGGGGAGACCCAGTACTTC.

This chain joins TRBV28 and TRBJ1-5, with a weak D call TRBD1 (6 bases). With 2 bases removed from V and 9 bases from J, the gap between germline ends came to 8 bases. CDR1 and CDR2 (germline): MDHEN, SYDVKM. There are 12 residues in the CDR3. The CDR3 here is CASSLGGRPQHF. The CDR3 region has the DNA TGTGCCAGCAGTTTAGGGGGGCGGCCCCAGCATTTT. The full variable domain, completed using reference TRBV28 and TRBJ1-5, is DVKVTQSSRYLVKRTGEKVFLECVQDMDHENMFWYRQDPGLGLRLIYFSYDVKMKEKGDIPEGYSVSREKKERFSLILESASTNQTSMYLCASSLGGRPQHFGDGTRLSIL.